The clone carrying this T cell receptor (beta chain) was recorded at least ten times. The data stem from a study of Graves' ophthalmopathy and Graves' hyperthyroidism. The source of the PBMCs was around 10 ml of fresh peripheral blood. RNA served as the template for amplifying TCR beta CDR3 regions. Following a first-round RT-PCR that used HTBI primers, a second-round multiplex PCR was carried out. TCRdb itself ran the multiplex PCR reads through MiXCR, one entry per CDR3 protein. Counted here are about 400,000 distinct CDR3 sequences, around 18% occurring once; the ten biggest clones make up more than 1.5%. Germline CDR1 reads DFQATT; CDR2 reads SNEGSKA (reference sequence). There are 14 residues in the CDR3. The V end lost 7 bases, the J end lost 0 bases, and 13 bases lay between the germline ends.

The TCR originated in a woman aged 18-29 years with Graves' ophthalmopathy. The genes are TRBV20-1 and TRBJ1-5; D remains unclear. Sequenced material: peripheral blood. CDR3 protein: CSVLGRDSNQPQHF. CDR3 DNA sequence: TGCAGTGTCCTTGGGAGGGATAGCAATCAGCCCCAGCATTTT.